This T cell receptor beta chain was sequenced in a study of cytomegalovirus exposure and HLA in healthy donors. PCR used 60 Vbeta primers and 13 Jbeta primers. The assay was immunoSEQ multiplex PCR, and TCRdb's table has in-frame clones only and misses some. The sample shows about 130,000 clones, roughly 80% of them seen only once. This CDR3 spans 12 amino acids. The V end was cut by 6 bases, the J end by 6 bases, with 9 bases between. Germline V gives CDR1 KGHSH, CDR2 LQKENI. The material sequenced was PBMCs. The TCR originated in a boy aged 5 to 17 in good health and CMV-seronegative. V and J are TRBV18 and TRBJ2-1; TRBD1 is a possible D gene (5 bases). CDR3: CASSGQGNEQFF. The DNA for the CDR3 is TGTGCCAGCTCCGGCCAGGGCAATGAGCAGTTCTTC.